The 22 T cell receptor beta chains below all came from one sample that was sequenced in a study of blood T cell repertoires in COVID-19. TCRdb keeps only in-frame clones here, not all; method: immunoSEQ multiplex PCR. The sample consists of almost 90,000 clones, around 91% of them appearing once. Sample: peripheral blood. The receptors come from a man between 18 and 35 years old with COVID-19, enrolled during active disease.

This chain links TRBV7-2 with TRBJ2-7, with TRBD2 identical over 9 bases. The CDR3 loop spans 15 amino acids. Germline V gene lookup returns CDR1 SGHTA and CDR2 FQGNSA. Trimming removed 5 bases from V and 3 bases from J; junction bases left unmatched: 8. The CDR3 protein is CASSLSGSPGYEQYF. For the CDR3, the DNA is TGTGCCAGCAGCCTTAGCGGGAGCCCGGGCTACGAGCAGTACTTC.

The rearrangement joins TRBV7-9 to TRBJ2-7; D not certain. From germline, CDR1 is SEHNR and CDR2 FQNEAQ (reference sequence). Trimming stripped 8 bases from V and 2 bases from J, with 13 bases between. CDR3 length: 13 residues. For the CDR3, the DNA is TGTGCCAGCCAGCAGGCACCACCCTACGAGCAGTACTTC. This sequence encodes CASQQAPPYEQYF. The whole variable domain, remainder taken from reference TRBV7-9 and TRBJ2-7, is DTGVSQNPRHKITKRGQNVTFRCDPISEHNRLYWYRQTLGQGPEFLTYFQNEAQLEKSRLLSDRFSAERPKGSFSTLEIQRTEQGDSAMYLCASQQAPPYEQYFGPGTRLTVT.

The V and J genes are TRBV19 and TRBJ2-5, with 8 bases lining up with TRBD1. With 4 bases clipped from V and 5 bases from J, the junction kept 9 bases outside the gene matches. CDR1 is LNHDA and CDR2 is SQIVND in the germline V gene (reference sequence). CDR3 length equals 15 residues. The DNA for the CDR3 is TGTGCCAGTAGTACTCTACAGGGGGTTGGGGAGACCCAGTACTTC. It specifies CASSTLQGVGETQYF.

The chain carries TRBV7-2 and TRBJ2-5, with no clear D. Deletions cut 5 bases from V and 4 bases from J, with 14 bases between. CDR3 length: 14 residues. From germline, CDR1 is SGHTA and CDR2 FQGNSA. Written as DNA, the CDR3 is TGTGCCAGCAGCCAAATACAGAGCACAGAGACCCAGTACTTC. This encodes CASSQIQSTETQYF. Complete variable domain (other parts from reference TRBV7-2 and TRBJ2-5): GAGVSQSPSNKVTEKGKDVELRCDPISGHTALYWYRQSLGQGLEFLIYFQGNSAPDKSGLPSDRFSAERTGGSVSTLTIQRTQQEDSAVYLCASSQIQSTETQYFGPGTRLLVL.

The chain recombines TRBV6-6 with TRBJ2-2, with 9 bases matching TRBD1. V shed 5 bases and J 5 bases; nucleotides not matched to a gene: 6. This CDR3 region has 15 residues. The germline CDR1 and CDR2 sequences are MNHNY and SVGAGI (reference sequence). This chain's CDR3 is CASSTGTGRTGELFF. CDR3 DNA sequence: TGTGCCAGCAGTACCGGGACAGGGCGAACCGGGGAGCTGTTTTTT.

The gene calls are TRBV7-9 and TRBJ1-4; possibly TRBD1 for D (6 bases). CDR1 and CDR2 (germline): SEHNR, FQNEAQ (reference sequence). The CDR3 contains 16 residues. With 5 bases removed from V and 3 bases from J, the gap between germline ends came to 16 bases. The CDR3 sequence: CASSNRREGANEKLFF. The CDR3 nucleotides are TGTGCCAGCAGCAACCGCAGGGAGGGGGCTAATGAAAAACTGTTTTTT.

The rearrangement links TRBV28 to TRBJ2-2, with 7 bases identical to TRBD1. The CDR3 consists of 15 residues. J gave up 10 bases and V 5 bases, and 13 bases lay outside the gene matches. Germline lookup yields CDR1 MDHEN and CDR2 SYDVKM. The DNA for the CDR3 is TGTGCCAGCAGTCAACCGGGACAGCCTTCTGTGGAGCTGTTTTTT. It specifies CASSQPGQPSVELFF.

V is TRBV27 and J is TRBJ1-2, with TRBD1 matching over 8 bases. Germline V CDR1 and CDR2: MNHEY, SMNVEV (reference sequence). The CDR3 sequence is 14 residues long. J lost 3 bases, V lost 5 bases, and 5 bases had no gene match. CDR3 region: CASSPPGGDYGYTF. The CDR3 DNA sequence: TGTGCCAGCAGTCCCCCAGGGGGCGACTATGGCTACACCTTC.

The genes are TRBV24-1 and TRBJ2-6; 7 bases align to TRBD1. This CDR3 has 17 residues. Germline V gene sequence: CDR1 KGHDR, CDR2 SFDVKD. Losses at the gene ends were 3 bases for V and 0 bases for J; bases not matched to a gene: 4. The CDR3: CATSDRDSASGANVLTF. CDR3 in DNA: TGTGCCACCAGTGATCGGGACAGCGCCTCTGGGGCCAACGTCCTGACTTTC.

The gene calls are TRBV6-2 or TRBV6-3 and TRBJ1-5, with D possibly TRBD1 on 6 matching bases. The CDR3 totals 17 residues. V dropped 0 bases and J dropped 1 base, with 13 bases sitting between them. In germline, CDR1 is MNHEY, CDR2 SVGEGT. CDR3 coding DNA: TGTGCCAGCAGTTACTCGGATGGGGGGGGCAGCAATCAGCCCCAGCATTTT. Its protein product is CASSYSDGGGSNQPQHF.

CDR3 nucleotide sequence: TGCGCCAGCGGGGGACAGGGGGTAATAAAGAATGAGCAGTTCTTC. Amino acids: CASGGQGVIKNEQFF. The rearrangement joins TRBV10-2 to TRBJ2-1, with 11 positions matching TRBD1. The CDR3 has 15 residues. V lost 8 bases to trimming and J lost 7 bases; unmatched junction nucleotides: 10. Per germline, CDR1 WSHSY and CDR2 SAAADI.

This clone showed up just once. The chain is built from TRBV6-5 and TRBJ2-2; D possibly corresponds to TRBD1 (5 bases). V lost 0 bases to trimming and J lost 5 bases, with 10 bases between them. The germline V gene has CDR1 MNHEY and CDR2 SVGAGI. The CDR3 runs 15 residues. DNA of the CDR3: TGTGCCAGCAGTTACTCGAGTGGGGCAACCGGGGAGCTGTTTTTT. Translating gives CASSYSSGATGELFF.

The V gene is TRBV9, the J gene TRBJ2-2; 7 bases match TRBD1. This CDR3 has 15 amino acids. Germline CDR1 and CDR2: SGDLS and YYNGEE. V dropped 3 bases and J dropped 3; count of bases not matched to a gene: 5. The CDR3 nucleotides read TGTGCCAGCAGCGCCCTGCAGGGGGACACCGGGGAGCTGTTTTTT. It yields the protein CASSALQGDTGELFF.

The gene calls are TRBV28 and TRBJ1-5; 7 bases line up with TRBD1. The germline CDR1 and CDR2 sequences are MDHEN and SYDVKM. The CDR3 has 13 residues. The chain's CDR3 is CATRTGDNQPQHF. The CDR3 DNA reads TGTGCTACCCGGACAGGTGACAATCAGCCCCAGCATTTT.

CDR3 sequence (DNA): TGTGCCAGCAGTCTAAATAATTCACCCCTCCACTTT. This encodes CASSLNNSPLHF. The chain has TRBV3-1 (or the pseudogene TRBV3-2) and TRBJ1-6; D is unclear. CDR3 length: 12 residues. Germline loops: CDR1 LGHDT, CDR2 YNNKEL (reference sequence). V was pared by 6 bases and J by 5 bases, with 5 bases between.

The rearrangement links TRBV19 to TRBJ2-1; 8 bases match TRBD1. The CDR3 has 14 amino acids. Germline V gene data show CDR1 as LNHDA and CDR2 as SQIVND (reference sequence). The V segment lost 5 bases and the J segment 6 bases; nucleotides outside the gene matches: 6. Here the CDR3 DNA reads TGTGCCAGTAGTTCGGGACAGGTTATCAATGAGCAGTTCTTC. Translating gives CASSSGQVINEQFF.

Here the CDR3 DNA reads TGTGCCAGCAGCCAAGAAAGGACTACCAGTCTGGGCCAGTACTTC. Residues: CASSQERTTSLGQYF. The rearrangement joins TRBV3-1 (or the pseudogene TRBV3-2) to TRBJ2-5; TRBD2 is a possible D gene (6 bases). The CDR3 sequence is 15 residues long. Germline V CDR1 and CDR2: LGHDT, YNNKEL (reference sequence). V was pared by 0 bases and J by 10 bases, with 18 bases between.

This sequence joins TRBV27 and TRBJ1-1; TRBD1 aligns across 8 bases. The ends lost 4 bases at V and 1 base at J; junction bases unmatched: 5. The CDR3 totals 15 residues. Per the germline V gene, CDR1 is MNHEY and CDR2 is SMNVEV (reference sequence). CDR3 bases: TGTGCCAGCAGTTATTACAGGGGGGGGAACACTGAAGCTTTCTTT. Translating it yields CASSYYRGGNTEAFF.

The CDR3 DNA follows: TGTGCCAGCAGCCAGGGACTAGCGGGGCCCTACGAGCAGTACTTC. Its protein is CASSQGLAGPYEQYF. V gene TRBV7-2 combines with J gene TRBJ2-7; 13 positions agree with TRBD2. V was clipped by 5 bases and J by 2 bases; unmatched bases: 3. CDR3 length: 15 amino acids. Germline V gives CDR1 SGHTA, CDR2 FQGNSA. Filled out from reference TRBV7-2 and TRBJ2-7, the complete variable domain reads GAGVSQSPSNKVTEKGKDVELRCDPISGHTALYWYRQSLGQGLEFLIYFQGNSAPDKSGLPSDRFSAERTGGSVSTLTIQRTQQEDSAVYLCASSQGLAGPYEQYFGPGTRLTVT.

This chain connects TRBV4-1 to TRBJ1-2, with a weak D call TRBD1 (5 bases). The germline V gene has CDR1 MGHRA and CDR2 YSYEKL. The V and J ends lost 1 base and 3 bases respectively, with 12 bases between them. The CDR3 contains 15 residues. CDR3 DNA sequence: TGCGCCAGCAGCCAAGGGCAGGGCGTAGACTATGGCTACACCTTC. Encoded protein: CASSQGQGVDYGYTF.

The CDR3 nucleotides read TGTGCCAGCAGCCCCGGGTCTGGAAACACCATATATTTT. It is translated as CASSPGSGNTIYF. The chain combines TRBV5-4 with TRBJ1-3, with D unclear. The germline V and J ends were trimmed by 4 bases and 1 base, with 6 bases remaining between them. Germline V gene data show CDR1 as SGHNT and CDR2 as YYREEE (reference sequence). The CDR3 spans 13 residues.

The CDR3 reads CASSRGTSGRRSSYNEQFF. As DNA, the CDR3 is TGTGCCAGCAGCCGTGGGACTAGCGGGAGGAGGAGCTCCTACAATGAGCAGTTCTTC. The chain has TRBV3-1 (or the pseudogene TRBV3-2) and TRBJ2-1; the match to TRBD2 covers 15 bases. Trimming cost V 4 bases and J 0 bases; bases outside gene matches: 7. The CDR3 covers 19 residues. Germline assignment: CDR1 LGHDT and CDR2 YNNKEL (reference sequence).